This TCR beta chain derives from a study of response to subunit inactivated influenza vaccine. Study results and limitations: Researchers suggested that each seasonal influenza vaccination recruits few new T cells.

TCRdb ran MiXCR on the RT-PCR reads and lists one entry per CDR3 protein. Of 500,000 to 600,000 distinct CDR3 sequences in the sample, approximately 7.1% were seen once. In this sample, this clonotype turned up a few times. What it binds is not known. The CDR3 covers 16 residues. Germline CDR1 LGHNA, CDR2 YSLEER. Trimming removed 1 base at V and 5 bases at J, with 14 bases between. This rearrangement joins TRBV4-3 to TRBJ2-2; D remains ambiguous. Material: PBMCs from blood, obtained less than 25 months after vaccination. The clonotype originates from a man aged 45 to 70 who received an inactivated influenza vaccine. This CDR3 reads CASSQVGRGVTGELFF. CDR3 in DNA: TGCGCCAGCAGCCAAGTTGGACGTGGCGTGACCGGGGAGCTGTTTTTT.